This T cell receptor beta chain was captured by sequencing in a study of blood T cells in healthy people across ages (dated by TCRdb to between 2014 and 2016). With regard to the full study: In model experiments, template switching captured about one uniquely barcoded TCR beta cDNA molecule for every two T cells. To track age-related changes in TCR beta repertoire diversity, the study relied on deep sequencing normalized with unique cDNA molecular identifiers. Donors were grouped into four age groups: young (average 16 years), middle-aged (around 39), aged (over 55) and long-lived (roughly 80). To avoid experimental bias, donors of different ages were randomly spread across the sequencing lanes. For two donors (one aged 18 to 29 and one aged 80 or older), the study analyzed two additional independent replicas of 1 million unique cDNA reads from the same blood draw. General conclusions and limits of the study: Donor CMV infection status was unknown, potentially confounding age-related changes in expanded clonotypes. Observed TCR beta diversity per million T cells fell roughly linearly with age, and a significant reduction was already apparent by age around 40. Estimates of total diversity based on one million sequenced T cells were considered lower bounds and underestimates. Bulk unsorted PBMC profiling prevented conclusive comparison of naive and antigen-experienced compartments. Compared with the aged group, the long-lived group had more naive CD4+ T cells, fewer expanded clones and increased TCR diversity, a pattern suggesting age selection. A strong correlation was found between observed TCR beta diversity and the percentage of naive T cells measured by flow cytometry.

CDR3 length: 16 amino acids, cysteine to phenylalanine. This entry keeps only the CDR3 DNA: 48 bases, framed from base 1. V lost 0 bases and J lost 9 bases, and the count of bases not matched to a germline gene is 5. The germline V gene encodes CDR1 GTSNPN and CDR2 SVGIG (reference sequence). Library preparation used 5' RACE. The sequencing machine was an Illumina HiSeq 2500. A second roughly 7 to 11 cycle PCR used a sample-barcoded 5' primer and a J-beta primer mix. Each TCR beta cDNA molecule received a unique molecular identifier from a template-switch 5' adaptor carrying 12 random nucleotides. Each sample yielded at least 2.5 million CDR3-containing paired-end reads. First-strand cDNA was synthesized from all RNA with the Mint cDNA synthesis kit, primed by a TRBC-specific oligonucleotide. Following uracil-DNA glycosylase treatment, a first 18-cycle PCR with universal primers M1SS and BC2_uni_R was performed on all cDNA. The original methods were these. For normalization, 1 million high-quality reads were randomly selected from each sample, with every read carrying a distinct molecular identifier. Instead of being binned into consensus sequences, reads that shared molecular identifiers were thrown out. MiTCR, run with a Q25 quality threshold and the strictest error-elimination algorithm, handled CDR3 identification, clonotype clustering and error correction. A nonparametric unseen species model using Euler transformation provided a lower-bound estimate of total TCR beta diversity. TCRdb reworked the public reads: Q25 trimming with fastp, MiXCR clone assembly, productive beta chains retained. Under each unique CDR3 protein, matching rows form one entry showing the most common genes and DNA. Here the V and J calls rest on TCRdb's processing, not on the authors' analysis. The sample contains 600,000 or so distinct CDR3 sequences, approximately 30% of them found a single time. The ten largest account for around 14% of the sample.

This clonotype showed up many times. Its antigen is not yet known. It has no much larger one-base neighbor in the sample; base qualities were not kept. Systemically healthy Caucasian individuals from Russia, around 38 in total and aged about 6 to 95 years, were included as donors. Each donor gave ten milliliters of peripheral blood, drawn into EDTA-treated Vacutainer tubes. Ficoll-Paque density-gradient centrifugation was used to isolate PBMCs, with at least 6.5 million per sample. Trizol reagent was used to extract total RNA from PBMCs, with at least 6 micrograms per sample. The percentages of naive CD45RAhigh/CD27high T cells were determined by flow cytometry on a PBMC aliquot from every donor.

The V and J segments used are TRBV30 and TRBJ2-1; 16 nucleotides in the junction match TRBD2. The receptor was derived from a woman older than 75 in good health. Material: blood. In nucleotide form, the sequence is TGTGCCTGGAGTGTAGGGACTAGCGGGGGGGCCACTGAGCAGTTCTTC. It translates as CAWSVGTSGGATEQFF. Reference TRBV30 and TRBJ2-1 genes cover what lies past the CDR3, so the full variable domain is SQTIHQWPATLVQPVGSPLSLECTVEGTSNPNLYWYRQAAGRGLQLLFYSVGIGQISSEVPQNLSASRPQDRQFILSSKKLLLSDSGFYLCAWSVGTSGGATEQFFGPGTRLTVL.